This T cell receptor (beta chain) derives from a study of glioma-infiltrating T cells. V was clipped by 3 bases and J by 7 bases, with 12 bases between them. CDR1 is SQVTM, CDR2 ANQGSEA, per germline. The CDR3 contains 12 residues. General observations from the study: Tissue-blood divergence was below expectation in non-neoplastic patients, above in gliomas.

Using RNA template, CDR3s of TCR alpha and beta were amplified with iRepertoire arm-PCR. TCRdb called the multiplex PCR reads again in MiXCR, with one record for every CDR3 protein. In the table there are under 200,000 distinct CDR3 sequences, over 40% of which are singletons. This clonotype was seen more than once but under ten times. Its antigen is not known. The receptor was derived from a human donor with low-grade glioma or glioblastoma, undergoing nonglioma brain surgery, or in good health (not recorded which). The genes are TRBV29-1 and TRBJ1-2; no clear D gene. The sequenced material came from glioma tissue, nonneoplastic brain tissue, or PBMCs (not recorded which). In DNA form, the CDR3 reads TGCAGCGTTGACGCTCTTCAACGTGGCTACACCTTC. This codes for CSVDALQRGYTF.